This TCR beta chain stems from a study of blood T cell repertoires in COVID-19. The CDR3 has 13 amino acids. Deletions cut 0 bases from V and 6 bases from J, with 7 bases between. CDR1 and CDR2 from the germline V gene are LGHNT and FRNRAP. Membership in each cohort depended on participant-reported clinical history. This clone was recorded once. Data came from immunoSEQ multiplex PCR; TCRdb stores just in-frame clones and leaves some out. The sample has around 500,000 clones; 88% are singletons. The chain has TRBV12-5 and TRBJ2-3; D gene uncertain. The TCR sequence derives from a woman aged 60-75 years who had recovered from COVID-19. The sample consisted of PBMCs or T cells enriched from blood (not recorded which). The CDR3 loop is CASGLVLEDTQYF. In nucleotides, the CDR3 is TGTGCTAGTGGTTTGGTACTTGAGGATACGCAGTATTTT.